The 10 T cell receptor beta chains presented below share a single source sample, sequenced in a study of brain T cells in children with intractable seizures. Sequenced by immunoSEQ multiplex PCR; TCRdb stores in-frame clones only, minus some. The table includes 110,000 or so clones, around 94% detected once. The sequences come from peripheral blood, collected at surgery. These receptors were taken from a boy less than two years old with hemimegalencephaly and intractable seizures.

The CDR3 DNA is TGCAGCGTTGACTCCGGCTCTTCAGACGAGCAGTACTTC. It specifies CSVDSGSSDEQYF. V usage is TRBV29-1 and J usage is TRBJ2-7; D uncertain. The germline V gene has CDR1 SQVTM and CDR2 ANQGSEA. The CDR3 has 13 residues. The ends were cut back, 3 bases at V and 5 bases at J, with 14 bases in the middle.

The CDR3 loop reads CASSEVMNTEAFF. CDR3 coding DNA: TGTGCCAGCAGTGAGGTAATGAACACTGAAGCTTTCTTT. V gene TRBV6-1 combines with J gene TRBJ1-1; D is ambiguous. Between the trimmed V and J ends, which lost 3 bases and 0 bases, there was a span of 5 bases. The CDR3 consists of 13 residues. The germline gives CDR1 MNHNS, CDR2 SASEGT.

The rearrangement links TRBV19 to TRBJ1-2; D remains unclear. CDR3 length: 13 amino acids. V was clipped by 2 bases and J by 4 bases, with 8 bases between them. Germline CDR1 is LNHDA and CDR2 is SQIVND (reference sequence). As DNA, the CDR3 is TGTGCCAGTAGTATATCCGCCCCCTATGGCTACACCTTC. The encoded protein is CASSISAPYGYTF.

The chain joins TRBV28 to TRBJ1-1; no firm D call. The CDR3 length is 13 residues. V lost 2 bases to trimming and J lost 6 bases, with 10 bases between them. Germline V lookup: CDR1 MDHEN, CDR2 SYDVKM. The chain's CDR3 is CASSLGRVAEAFF. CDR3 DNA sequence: TGTGCCAGCAGTTTAGGTAGGGTAGCTGAAGCTTTCTTT.

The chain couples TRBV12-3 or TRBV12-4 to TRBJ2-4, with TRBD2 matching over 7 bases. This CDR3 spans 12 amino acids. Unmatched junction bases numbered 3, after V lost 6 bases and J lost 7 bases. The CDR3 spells CASRMGGNIQYF. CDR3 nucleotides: TGTGCCAGCAGAATGGGGGGGAACATTCAGTACTTC.

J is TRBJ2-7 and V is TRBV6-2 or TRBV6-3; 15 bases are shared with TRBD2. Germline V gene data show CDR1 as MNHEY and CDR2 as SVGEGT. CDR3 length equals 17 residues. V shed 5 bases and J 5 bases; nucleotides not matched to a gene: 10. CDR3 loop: CASSGASGLAGGNEQYF. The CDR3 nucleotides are TGTGCCAGCAGTGGGGCCTCCGGACTAGCGGGGGGGAACGAGCAGTACTTC.

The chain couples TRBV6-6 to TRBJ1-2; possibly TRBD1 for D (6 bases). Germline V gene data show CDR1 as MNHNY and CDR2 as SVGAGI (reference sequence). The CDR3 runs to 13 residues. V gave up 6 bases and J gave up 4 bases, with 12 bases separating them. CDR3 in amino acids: CASRRGLVYGYTF. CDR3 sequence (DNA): TGTGCCAGCAGGAGGGGGTTAGTCTATGGCTACACCTTC.

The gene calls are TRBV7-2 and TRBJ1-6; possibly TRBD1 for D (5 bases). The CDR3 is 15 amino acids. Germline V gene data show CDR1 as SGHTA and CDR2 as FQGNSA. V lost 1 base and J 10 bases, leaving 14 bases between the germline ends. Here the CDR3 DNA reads TGTGCCAGCAGCTTAGTGGCAGGGCTAGAGTCACCCCTCCACTTT. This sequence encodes CASSLVAGLESPLHF.

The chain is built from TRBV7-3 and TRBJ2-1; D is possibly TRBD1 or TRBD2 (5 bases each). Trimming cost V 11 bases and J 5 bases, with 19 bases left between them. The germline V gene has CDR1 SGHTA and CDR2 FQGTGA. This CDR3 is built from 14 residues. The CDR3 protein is CAVRGAGYDNEQFF. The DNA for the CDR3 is TGTGCCGTCCGAGGGGCTGGGTACGACAATGAGCAGTTCTTC.

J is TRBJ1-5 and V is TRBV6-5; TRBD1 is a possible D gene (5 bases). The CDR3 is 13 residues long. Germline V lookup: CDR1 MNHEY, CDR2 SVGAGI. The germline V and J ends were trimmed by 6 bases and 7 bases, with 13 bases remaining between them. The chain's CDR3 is CASSWDFGQPQHF. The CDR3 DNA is TGTGCCAGCAGCTGGGACTTTGGACAGCCCCAGCATTTT.